This T cell receptor beta chain was obtained from a study of blood T cell repertoires in COVID-19. For the study at large: The origin of the acute and convalescent COVID-19 samples was the United States, Italy and Spain. PBMCs, B-cell-depleted T cells, or T cells provided the cDNA or gDNA that made up the material.

Trimming pared 1 base from V and 4 bases from J, leaving 11 bases between. The CDR3 length is 15 residues. Per germline, CDR1 MNHNS and CDR2 SASEGT. TCRdb's table, derived via immunoSEQ multiplex PCR, lists solely in-frame clones and lacks some. The sample has some 37,000 clones; about 88% are singletons. J is TRBJ2-1 and V is TRBV6-1; D not resolved. The clonotype originates from a man between 50 and 59 years old in a cohort sampled during active COVID-19. The specimen sequenced was peripheral blood. CDR3: CASSEGYIKYNEQFF. CDR3 DNA sequence: TGTGCCAGCAGTGAAGGGTACATTAAATACAATGAGCAGTTCTTC.